This T cell receptor (beta chain) emerged from a study of OX40 agonist ivuxolimab in advanced cancers. The protocol was immunoSEQ multiplex PCR, while the TCRdb copy is restricted to in-frame clones and leaves out a portion. The data show about 68,000 clones, with around 93% seen just once and just over 0.3% held by the top ten. This CDR3 region has 14 residues. J gave up 8 bases and V 4 bases, and 8 bases lay outside the gene matches. CDR1 SGHRS and CDR2 YFSETQ come from the germline V gene. The receptor was derived from an adult with an advanced solid tumor such as melanoma, head and neck, liver or kidney cancer. Specimen: CD4+ or CD8+ T cells sorted from blood, collected in a trial of the OX40 agonist ivuxolimab. J is TRBJ1-2 and V is TRBV5-1; 10 bases map to TRBD1. The CDR3 coding sequence is TGCGCCAGCAGCCCGGGGACAGGGGCTTACGGCTACACCTTC. Its translation is CASSPGTGAYGYTF.